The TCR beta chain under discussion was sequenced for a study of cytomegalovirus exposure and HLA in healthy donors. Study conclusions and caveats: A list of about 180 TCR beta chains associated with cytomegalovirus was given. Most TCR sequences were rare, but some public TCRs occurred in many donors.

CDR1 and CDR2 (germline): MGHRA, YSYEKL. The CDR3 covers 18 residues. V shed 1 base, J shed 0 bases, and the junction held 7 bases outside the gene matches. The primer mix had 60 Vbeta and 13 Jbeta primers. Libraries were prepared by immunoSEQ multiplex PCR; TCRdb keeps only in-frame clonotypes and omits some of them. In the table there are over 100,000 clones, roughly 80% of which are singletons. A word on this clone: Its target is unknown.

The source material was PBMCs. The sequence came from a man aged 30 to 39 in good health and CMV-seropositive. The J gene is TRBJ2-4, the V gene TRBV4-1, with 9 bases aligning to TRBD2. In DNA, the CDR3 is TGCGCCAGCAGCCAAGGGGCTAGCGGGGTGTTAGCCAAAAACATTCAGTACTTC. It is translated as CASSQGASGVLAKNIQYF.